This T cell receptor beta chain originates from a study of blood T cells in healthy people across ages. Study-wide findings and caveats: Higher diversity and more naive CD4+ cells were features of long-lived donors, compared to aged donors. Correlation between TCR beta diversity and naive T cell percentage was strong.

Healthy Caucasian individuals from Russia aged about 6 to 90 served as donors. In regard to this clonotype: As yet, its antigen is unknown.

Then a second PCR, running roughly 7 to 11 cycles, was carried out with a sample-barcoded 5' primer and a J-beta primer mix. Using its own MiXCR run on the 5' RACE reads, TCRdb lists one record per CDR3 protein. Here the sample spans 790,000 or so distinct CDR3 sequences, around three fifths being singletons. Germline V CDR1 and CDR2: SQVTM, ANQGSEA. CDR3 size: 13 residues. Germline trimming cut 6 bases from V and 4 bases from J; bases unmatched to any gene: 7. The sequence came from a middle-aged man in good health. The sample was blood. The chain links TRBV29-1 to TRBJ1-1, with 8 bases lining up with TRBD1. DNA for the CDR3: TGCAGCGTGGAACTTACAGGGGGCACTGAAGCTTTCTTT. Protein sequence: CSVELTGGTEAFF.